This T cell receptor beta chain was identified in a study of T cells in Graves' hyperthyroidism and ophthalmopathy. Study context: At initial diagnosis, before any treatment had begun, peripheral blood was obtained.

Those with hyperthyroidism were 18 to 65 years old, newly diagnosed, and ill for under 2 months. Lactation, pregnancy, other autoimmune disease or uncontrolled infection excluded patients. Diagnoses used clinical symptoms, serum thyroxine and TRAb, thyroid ultrasound and orbital computed tomography. Amplified TCR beta CDR3 regions came from RNA transcripts. The TCR CDR3 first-round RT-PCR relied on the HTBI primer set. Using its own MiXCR run on the multiplex PCR reads, TCRdb lists one record per CDR3 protein. The top ten hold roughly 14% of the sample, which has hundreds of thousands of distinct CDR3 sequences, 14% seen once. This receptor was identified in a middle-aged woman with Graves' hyperthyroidism. The sample taken for sequencing was blood.

The CDR3 region has the DNA TGCAGCACACAACTAGCGGGAGTCGACGAGCAGTACTTC. It translates to CSTQLAGVDEQYF. The rearrangement uses TRBV20-1 and TRBJ2-7; 11 bases are shared with TRBD2. Germline V gives CDR1 DFQATT, CDR2 SNEGSKA (reference sequence). This CDR3 contains 13 residues.